This T cell receptor (beta chain) was sequenced during a study of blood T cells in healthy people across ages. About the study: Capture via template switching afforded approximately one barcoded beta molecule per two T cells.

Per-sample PBMC isolation yielded at least 7 million cells. The CDR3 runs 17 residues. Germline V gene sequence: CDR1 DFQATT, CDR2 SNEGSKA (reference sequence). J gave up 3 bases and V 0 bases, and 10 bases lay outside the gene matches. Study-level results: Significant beta diversity loss was already apparent by age roughly 40, declining roughly linearly.

Regarding this clonotype: What it recognizes is unknown.

A second PCR of about 6 to 12 cycles used a sample-barcoded 5' primer and a J-beta primer mix. Every sample returned 2.5 million or more CDR3-containing paired-end reads. TCRdb independently ran MiXCR on the 5' RACE reads; one entry per CDR3 protein. The table has some 640,000 distinct CDR3 sequences, around 45% seen once; the top ten hold around a third. The clonotype originates from a woman aged 55-70 years in good health. The chain employs TRBV20-1 and TRBJ2-3, with TRBD2 identical over 9 bases. The specimen sequenced was blood. CDR3 loop: CSARDAGGAGITDTQYF. CDR3 DNA sequence: TGCAGTGCTAGAGATGCGGGGGGGGCAGGTATTACAGATACGCAGTATTTT.